The 27 T cell receptor beta chains reported below all come from one sample, sequenced in a study of human T cells and chemical hapten exposure. A single record per CDR3 protein comes from TCRdb applying MiXCR to the RACE reads. The sample contains about 190,000 distinct CDR3 sequences, about 25% of which appear only once. Time point described: patch test 3, about 24 weeks after DPC sensitization. Treatment reported: therapeutic diphenylcyclopropenone sensitization with weekly scalp DPC. The sample consisted of whole blood, taken in connection with sensitization to the hapten diphenylcyclopropenone (DPC). These receptors were taken from a woman aged 40 to 55 with alopecia areata. Some clones in this sample may be carry-over from other donors' samples.

The rearrangement joins TRBV28 to TRBJ1-1, with unresolved D. The CDR3 is 11 residues long. The V end lost 7 bases, the J end lost 4 bases, and 7 bases lay between the germline ends. Germline V lookup: CDR1 MDHEN, CDR2 SYDVKM. The CDR3 nucleotides read TGTGCCAGCACGGGCCCCACTGAAGCTTTCTTT. Its protein is CASTGPTEAFF.

In its sample, this clonotype was seen many times. The V gene is TRBV29-1, the J gene TRBJ2-1; 7 bases are a match to TRBD1. This CDR3 has 15 residues. Germline values: CDR1 SQVTM, CDR2 ANQGSEA. V trimming: 3 bases; J trimming: 2 bases; junction bases outside the gene matches: 7. This CDR3 reads CSVDRRDRAYNEQFF. The CDR3 DNA is TGCAGCGTTGACCGCCGGGACAGAGCCTACAATGAGCAGTTCTTC.

The count of this clonotype is one. The chain links TRBV25-1 to TRBJ2-3; possible D gene TRBD2, 7 bases. The CDR3 length is 13 residues. V was clipped by 4 bases and J by 6 bases, with 11 bases between them. Germline assignment: CDR1 MGHDK and CDR2 SYGVNS. CDR3 coding DNA: TGTGCCAGCAGTGTACAGGGAGGGGATACGCAGTATTTT. This gives the protein CASSVQGGDTQYF.

This clonotype was detected a few times. This chain links TRBV6-5 with TRBJ2-2; the D gene is possibly TRBD2 (5 bases). There are 15 residues in the CDR3. The ends were cut back, 6 bases at V and 0 bases at J, with 11 bases in the middle. Germline CDR1 is MNHEY and CDR2 is SVGAGI. The CDR3 here is CASRERNANTGELFF. CDR3 sequence (DNA): TGTGCCAGCAGAGAGCGGAACGCGAACACCGGGGAGCTGTTTTTT.

The rearrangement joins TRBV7-2 to TRBJ1-1; TRBD1 matches at 8 bases. The J segment lost 6 bases and the V segment lost 2 bases, leaving 5 bases of the junction unmatched. The germline gives CDR1 SGHTA, CDR2 FQGNSA. This CDR3 has 14 residues. CDR3 coding DNA: TGTGCCAGCAGCTTAACAGGGGGTTACGCTGAAGCTTTCTTT. Its protein product is CASSLTGGYAEAFF.

This chain links TRBV6-5 with TRBJ1-1; D remains ambiguous. The CDR3 runs 17 residues. V lost 0 bases and J 5 bases, leaving 19 bases between the germline ends. Per germline, CDR1 MNHEY and CDR2 SVGAGI. CDR3 in amino acids: CASSYSNFGPARTEAFF. The CDR3 DNA reads as TGTGCCAGCAGTTACTCGAATTTCGGCCCGGCGAGAACTGAAGCTTTCTTT.

This clonotype has just a few counts. The V call is TRBV20-1, the J call TRBJ2-2; D unclear. Germline V lookup: CDR1 DFQATT, CDR2 SNEGSKA (reference sequence). The CDR3 contains 13 residues. V was pared by 5 bases and J by 3 bases, with 10 bases between. This CDR3 is CSADTWDTGELFF. CDR3 nucleotides: TGCAGTGCTGACACATGGGACACCGGGGAGCTGTTTTTT.

This clonotype was detected a few times. The chain carries TRBV7-2 and TRBJ2-5; no definite D call. The germline V and J ends were trimmed by 5 bases and 3 bases, with 13 bases remaining between them. CDR3 length: 14 residues. Per germline, CDR1 SGHTA and CDR2 FQGNSA. CDR3 nucleotide sequence: TGTGCCAGCAGCCCAAGGGTTAGCAAAGAGACCCAGTACTTC. Translating gives CASSPRVSKETQYF.

This clonotype was detected a few times. The CDR3 reads CASSLSSANTGELFF. The CDR3, as DNA: TGTGCCAGCAGCTTGTCATCAGCGAACACCGGGGAGCTGTTTTTT. The chain has TRBV5-4 and TRBJ2-2; D gene unclear. Germline CDR1 and CDR2: SGHNT and YYREEE (reference sequence). The V gene lost 1 base and the J gene lost 0 bases, with 7 bases spanning the gap. The CDR3 runs to 15 residues.

This chain links TRBV29-1 with TRBJ2-1; D may match TRBD1 or TRBD2 (6 bases each). V was shortened by 4 bases and J by 8 bases, with 18 bases between the two germline ends. The germline V gene encodes CDR1 SQVTM and CDR2 ANQGSEA. The length of the CDR3 is 14 residues. The CDR3: CSVVKGDSFDEQFF. For the CDR3, the DNA is TGCAGCGTTGTGAAGGGGGACTCCTTCGATGAGCAGTTCTTC.

This clonotype has only a few counts. CDR3 sequence (DNA): TGCAGCGTATTAGCGGGAGGGCCCTACGAGCAGTACTTC. This translates into CSVLAGGPYEQYF. This rearrangement joins TRBV29-1 to TRBJ2-7, with 11 bases identical to TRBD2. Trimming took 6 bases from V and 2 from J; bases not matched to a gene: 3. Germline V gene lookup returns CDR1 SQVTM and CDR2 ANQGSEA. The CDR3 sequence is 13 residues long.

In this sample, this clonotype turned up many times. The V call is TRBV24-1, the J call TRBJ2-2, with TRBD2 matching 14 bases. This CDR3 is 18 amino acids long. Germline values: CDR1 KGHDR, CDR2 SFDVKD. With 3 bases clipped from V and 5 bases from J, the junction kept 7 bases outside the gene matches. CDR3 protein: CATSDTGLAGVKTGELFF. CDR3 coding DNA: TGTGCCACCAGTGATACGGGACTAGCGGGAGTAAAAACCGGGGAGCTGTTTTTT.

CDR3 amino acids: CASTKRLGQPQHF. The CDR3 DNA follows: TGTGCCAGCACCAAAAGGTTGGGACAGCCCCAGCATTTT. V is TRBV6-5 and J is TRBJ1-5; D is uncertain. Trimming removed 7 bases at V and 7 bases at J, with 14 bases between. Germline V gene sequence: CDR1 MNHEY, CDR2 SVGAGI. The CDR3 has 13 residues.

As concerns this clonotype: One end of the junction varies from germline; a read error may be responsible. The gene calls are TRBV28 and TRBJ2-1; 10 bases map to TRBD2. Germline values: CDR1 MDHEN, CDR2 SYDVKM. The CDR3 totals 15 residues. In DNA, the CDR3 is TGTGTCAGCAGTTGGGGACTAGCGACGTACAATGAGCAGTTCTTC. Amino acids: CVSSWGLATYNEQFF.

The genes are TRBV11-1 and TRBJ1-1, with D maybe TRBD1 (5 bases). Germline V lookup: CDR1 SGHAT, CDR2 FQDESV (reference sequence). The length of the CDR3 is 15 residues. The V and J ends lost 7 bases and 2 bases respectively, with 17 bases between them. CDR3 protein: CASIDQGRTNTEAFF. Written as DNA, the CDR3 is TGTGCCAGCATCGATCAGGGACGTACTAACACTGAAGCTTTCTTT. The full variable domain, in which reference TRBV11-1 and TRBJ1-1 provide the parts outside the CDR3, is EAEVAQSPRYKITEKSQAVAFWCDPISGHATLYWYRQILGQGPELLVQFQDESVVDDSQLPKDRFSAERLKGVDSTLKIQPAELGDSAMYLCASIDQGRTNTEAFFGQGTRLTVV.

This chain connects TRBV4-2 to TRBJ2-2; D possibly corresponds to TRBD1 (6 bases). The CDR3 sequence is 15 residues long. V was clipped by 3 bases and J by 5 bases, with 13 bases between them. The germline CDR1 and CDR2 sequences are LGHNA and YNFKEQ. The CDR3 reads CASSQEFQGTGELFF. The CDR3 DNA reads as TGTGCCAGCAGCCAGGAATTCCAGGGGACCGGGGAGCTGTTTTTT.

In regard to this clonotype: In this CDR3 the conserved last residue, phenylalanine or tryptophan, is missing, so a read error is likely. This chain uses TRBV7-2 with TRBJ1-1; D may be TRBD1 (5 bases). V lost 5 bases and J 7 bases, leaving 17 bases between the germline ends. CDR1 and CDR2 (germline): SGHTA, FQGNSA. The CDR3 runs to 14 residues. Here the CDR3 DNA reads TGTGCCAGCAGCGTTAAGTCAGGGAACGGTGAAGCTTTCGTT. It yields the protein CASSVKSGNGEAFV.

The chain combines TRBV7-2 with TRBJ1-6; D uncertain. This CDR3 is built from 13 residues. V lost 0 bases to trimming and J lost 10 bases, with 7 bases between them. The V gene's germline CDR1 is SGHTA and CDR2 FQGNSA. CDR3 sequence (DNA): TGTGCCAGCAGCTTAGCCGGGCCCTCACCCCTCCACTTT. The encoded protein is CASSLAGPSPLHF.

This chain uses TRBV6-6 with TRBJ2-5; 10 bases are shared with TRBD2. In germline, CDR1 is MNHNY, CDR2 SVGAGI (reference sequence). V was pared by 5 bases and J by 5 bases, with 14 bases of the junction left unmatched. This CDR3 has 17 residues. The DNA for the CDR3 is TGTGCCAGCAGTCCGCGGCTCCTAGCGGGAGAATGGGAGACCCAGTACTTC. It codes for CASSPRLLAGEWETQYF.

Only a few counts were recorded for this clonotype. The chain uses TRBV12-3 or TRBV12-4 and TRBJ2-1; 7 nucleotides line up with TRBD2. V shed 3 bases, J shed 0 bases, and the junction held 2 bases outside the gene matches. There are 15 residues in the CDR3. CDR3 sequence reads: CASSFGRSSYNEQFF. The CDR3 DNA reads TGTGCCAGCAGTTTCGGGAGGAGCTCCTACAATGAGCAGTTCTTC.

This chain connects TRBV5-3 to TRBJ2-7; 14 nucleotides line up with TRBD2. TRBV5-3 is classed as an ORF, of uncertain function. The trim removed 4 bases at V and 0 bases at J, leaving 6 bases unmatched. This CDR3 is 17 amino acids long. As DNA, the CDR3 is TGTGCCAGAAGCAGCGGGACTAGCGGGAGCGACTCCTACGAGCAGTACTTC. Translated: CARSSGTSGSDSYEQYF.

The chain combines TRBV29-1 with TRBJ2-1; the match to TRBD1 covers 7 bases. Germline V CDR1 and CDR2: SQVTM, ANQGSEA. The CDR3 spans 15 residues. J lost 2 bases, V lost 6 bases, and 10 bases had no gene match. This chain's CDR3 is CSVGTAHEPYNEQFF. CDR3 sequence (DNA): TGCAGCGTGGGGACAGCACATGAGCCCTACAATGAGCAGTTCTTC.

This clonotype was counted a single time. The chain couples TRBV7-8 to TRBJ1-1; D might be TRBD1 (6 bases). CDR1 and CDR2 from the germline V gene are SGHVS and FQNEAQ. V gave up 3 bases and J gave up 7 bases, with 9 bases separating them. The CDR3 contains 12 residues. The CDR3 DNA follows: TGTGCCAGCAGCTTCCAGGGGCTTGAAGCTTTCTTT. Translated: CASSFQGLEAFF.

In DNA form, the CDR3 reads TGTGCCAGCAGTTACGATGCGGGAGGGGGATGGGGCAGCTCCTACAATGAGCAGTTCTTC. Encoded protein: CASSYDAGGGWGSSYNEQFF. V usage is TRBV6-6 and J usage is TRBJ2-1; 9 bases match TRBD2. This CDR3 has 20 residues. Per the germline V gene, CDR1 is MNHNY and CDR2 is SVGAGI (reference sequence). With V trimmed by 2 bases and J by 0 bases, 14 bases remained unmatched.

This clonotype was seen only a few times. This chain links TRBV27 with TRBJ2-2; D gene unclear. The germline gives CDR1 MNHEY, CDR2 SMNVEV (reference sequence). V lost 3 bases and J lost 7, with 9 bases in between. The CDR3 contains 13 residues. CDR3 coding DNA: TGTGCCAGCAGTTTTCAAACGGGCGGGGAGCTGTTTTTT. This translates into CASSFQTGGELFF.

This chain uses TRBV9 with TRBJ2-1; 7 bases line up with TRBD1. The V gene's germline CDR1 is SGDLS and CDR2 YYNGEE. With 0 bases clipped from V and 5 bases from J, the junction kept 5 bases outside the gene matches. The CDR3 totals 15 residues. The CDR3 DNA reads TGTGCCAGCAGCGTAGAGGGGGCGGCGAACAATGAGCAGTTCTTC. Translated: CASSVEGAANNEQFF.

Note on this clonotype: At one end, the junction sequence differs from germline, possibly due to a read error. The chain uses TRBV10-3 and TRBJ2-1; 8 bases agree with TRBD1. CDR1 ENHRY and CDR2 SYGVKD come from the germline V gene. This CDR3 region has 16 residues. This CDR3 is CAISDSSGGSHNEQFF. The CDR3 bases are TGTGCCATCAGTGACTCTTCAGGGGGCTCCCACAATGAGCAGTTCTTC.